This T cell receptor (beta chain) was identified in a study of glioma-infiltrating T cells after dendritic cell vaccination. The assay was immunoSEQ multiplex PCR, and TCRdb's table has in-frame clones only and misses some. The sample consists of tens of thousands of clones, about 89% of them appearing once. Time point defined: after dendritic cell vaccination, including at tumor progression/relapse. Study-level findings and limits: Longer survival after dendritic cell vaccination followed higher pretreatment TIL content.

Worth noting for this clone: The target antigen is unknown.

The V end lost 4 bases, the J end lost 7 bases, and 25 bases lay between the germline ends. The CDR3 runs 17 residues. Germline CDR1 reads MNHEY; CDR2 reads SMNVEV (reference sequence). This receptor was identified in a human donor with glioblastoma. Here the sequenced sample was blood, taken after dendritic cell vaccination. The V call is TRBV27, the J call TRBJ1-2; D might be TRBD1 (6 bases). The CDR3 here is CASSSPQGRRVGTGYTF. CDR3 nucleotides: TGTGCCAGCAGTTCCCCCCAGGGGCGCAGAGTAGGAACTGGCTACACCTTC.